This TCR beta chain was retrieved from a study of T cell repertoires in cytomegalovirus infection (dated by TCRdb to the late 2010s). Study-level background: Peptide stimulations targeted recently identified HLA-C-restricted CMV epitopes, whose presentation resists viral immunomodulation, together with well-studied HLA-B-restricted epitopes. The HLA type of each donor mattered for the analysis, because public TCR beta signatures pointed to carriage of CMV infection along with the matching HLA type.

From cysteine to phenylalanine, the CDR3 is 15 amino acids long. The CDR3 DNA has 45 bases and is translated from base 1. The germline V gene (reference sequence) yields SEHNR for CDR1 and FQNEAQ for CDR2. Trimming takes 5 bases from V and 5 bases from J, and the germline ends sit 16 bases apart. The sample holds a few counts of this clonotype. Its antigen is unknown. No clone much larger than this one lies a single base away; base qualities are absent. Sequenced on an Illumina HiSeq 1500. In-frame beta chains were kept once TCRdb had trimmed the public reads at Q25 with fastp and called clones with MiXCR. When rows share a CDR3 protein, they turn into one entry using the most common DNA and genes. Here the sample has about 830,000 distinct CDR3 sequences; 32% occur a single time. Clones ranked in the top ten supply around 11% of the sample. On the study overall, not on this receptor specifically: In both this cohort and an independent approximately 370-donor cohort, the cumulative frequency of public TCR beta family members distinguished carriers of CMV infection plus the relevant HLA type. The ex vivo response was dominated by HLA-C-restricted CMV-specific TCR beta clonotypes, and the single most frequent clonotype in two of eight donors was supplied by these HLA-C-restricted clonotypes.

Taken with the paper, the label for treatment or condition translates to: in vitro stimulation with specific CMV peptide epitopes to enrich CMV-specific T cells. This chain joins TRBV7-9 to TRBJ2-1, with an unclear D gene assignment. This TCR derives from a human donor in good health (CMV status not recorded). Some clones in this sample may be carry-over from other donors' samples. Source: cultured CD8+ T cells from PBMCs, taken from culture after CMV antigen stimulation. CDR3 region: CASSHGGEGHNEQFF. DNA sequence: TGTGCCAGCAGCCATGGTGGTGAAGGGCACAATGAGCAGTTCTTC.